In its sample, the clone carrying this T cell receptor beta chain was seen a few times. Antigen specificity is unknown. The entry originates in a study of radiotherapy plus CTLA-4 blockade in lung cancer. The wider study: Among patients, under 20% showed objective responses, and approximately 30% had disease control.

V lost 4 bases, J lost 0 bases, and 11 bases lay in between. This CDR3 is 15 amino acids long. Germline CDR1 reads SGHRS; CDR2 reads YFSETQ. Study-level points and caveats: How blood T cell clones changed early, along with interferon-beta, reportedly forecast response best. Tumor-origin TCR clones grew in blood after radiotherapy plus ipilimumab.

The protocol was immunoSEQ multiplex PCR, while the TCRdb copy is restricted to in-frame clones and leaves out a portion. This sample has roughly 98,000 clones, with approximately 85% found just once. Those patients who had chemo-refractory metastatic non-small-cell lung cancer were given focal radiation along with CTLA-4 blockade through ipilimumab. The source material was peripheral blood, sampled from a patient treated with radiotherapy plus ipilimumab. The clonotype was recovered from a human donor with non-small cell lung cancer who had a partial response to radiotherapy plus ipilimumab. The V gene is TRBV5-1, the J gene TRBJ2-1; TRBD2 is a possible D gene (5 bases). CDR3 DNA sequence: TGCGCCAGCAGCGACGGGGATAGCTCCTACAATGAGCAGTTCTTC. As protein: CASSDGDSSYNEQFF.